The 15 T cell receptor beta chains presented below share a single source sample, sequenced in a study of blood T cell repertoires in COVID-19 (dated by TCRdb to about 2020). The library was produced with the immunoSEQ multiplex PCR assay. The table was pulled from immuneACCESS by TCRdb, which kept in-frame rearrangements only. Such tables lose some clones; where checked, under half of the loss comes from unresolved V genes, and the rest has no known cause. The sample yields roughly 300,000 clones; approximately 81% were counted once. The biggest ten clones account for about 2.3% of the sample. Sample: PBMCs or T cells enriched from blood (not recorded which). The receptors derive from a woman in her forties or fifties who had recovered from COVID-19.

This clone has a single count. The V gene is TRBV10-3, the J gene TRBJ1-4; 9 nucleotides align to TRBD1. Germline CDR1 and CDR2: ENHRY and SYGVKD. V gave up 2 bases and J gave up 8 bases; unmatched junction bases: 6. The CDR3 runs to 15 residues. This chain's CDR3 is CAISEGGTGNEKLFF. CDR3 sequence (DNA): TGTGCCATCAGTGAGGGGGGGACAGGGAACGAAAAACTGTTTTTT.

This clone is a singleton in its sample. The rearrangement links TRBV18 to TRBJ2-1, with TRBD1 identical over 11 bases. V lost 8 bases and J lost 7; bases outside the gene matches: 13. Germline values: CDR1 KGHSH, CDR2 LQKENI. This CDR3 has 16 amino acids. In DNA form, the CDR3 reads TGTGCCAGCGCCCCGGGGGACAGGGGGTACTTTAATGAGCAGTTCTTC. Translated, it gives CASAPGDRGYFNEQFF.

This chain connects TRBV15 to TRBJ2-6, with D possibly being TRBD2 (5 bases). Germline V gene lookup returns CDR1 LNHNV and CDR2 YYDKDF (reference sequence). This CDR3 is 17 amino acids long. The germline V and J ends were trimmed by 4 bases and 0 bases, with 13 bases remaining between them. CDR3 sequence: CATSTGESHSGANVLTF. The DNA of the CDR3 is TGTGCCACCAGCACCGGGGAGTCCCACTCTGGGGCCAACGTCCTGACTTTC.

The J gene is TRBJ1-2, the V gene TRBV2; TRBD1 matches at 8 bases. The CDR3 has 15 residues. Germline CDR1 reads SNHLY; CDR2 reads FYNNEI. Trimming removed 3 bases from V and 4 bases from J; junction bases left unmatched: 7. The CDR3 coding sequence is TGTGCCAGCAGTGACGGACAGGGTTCCCGCTATGGCTACACCTTC. This codes for CASSDGQGSRYGYTF.

The chain recombines TRBV10-3 with TRBJ1-1, with TRBD1 as a possible D gene (5 bases). The CDR3 loop spans 14 amino acids. Germline assignment: CDR1 ENHRY and CDR2 SYGVKD. The V end was cut by 6 bases, the J end by 1 base, with 12 bases between. The CDR3 DNA reads as TGTGCCATCAGAACACGGACATCGAACACTGAAGCTTTCTTT. This encodes CAIRTRTSNTEAFF.

This chain links TRBV12-3 or TRBV12-4 with TRBJ2-7, with 7 bases aligning to TRBD1. V dropped 6 bases and J dropped 3; count of bases not matched to a gene: 2. The CDR3 totals 12 residues. CDR3 coding DNA: TGTGCCAGCAGGAGGGACAGCTACGAGCAGTACTTC. It codes for CASRRDSYEQYF.

The rearrangement links TRBV10-1 to TRBJ2-3; D gene uncertain. The CDR3 runs 15 residues. Trimming stripped 2 bases from V and 1 base from J, with 10 bases between. CDR1 WNHNN and CDR2 SYGVQD come from the germline V gene (reference sequence). The CDR3 DNA follows: TGCGCCAGCAGTGAGAGATCTTCAGGCACAGATACGCAGTATTTT. Amino acids: CASSERSSGTDTQYF.

CDR3 in DNA: TGCAGCGTTGGGGGACAGGGAAGCGGAAAACTGTTTTTT. It is translated as CSVGGQGSGKLFF. V usage is TRBV29-1 and J usage is TRBJ1-4, with 9 bases fitting TRBD1. Trimming removed 4 bases from V and 10 bases from J; junction bases left unmatched: 7. The CDR3 loop spans 13 amino acids. From germline, CDR1 is SQVTM and CDR2 ANQGSEA.

This clone was recorded only once. The chain couples TRBV11-2 to TRBJ1-2; 9 bases map to TRBD1. The CDR3 sequence is 17 residues long. Germline CDR1 and CDR2: SGHAT and FQNNGV. The ends lost 2 bases at V and 1 base at J; junction bases unmatched: 8. The CDR3 sequence: CASSLQPGQGYNYGYTF. The CDR3 DNA reads TGTGCCAGCAGCTTACAACCGGGACAGGGCTATAACTATGGCTACACCTTC.

The chain combines TRBV29-1 with TRBJ2-3; tentative D call: TRBD2 (6 bases). With 4 bases removed from V and 1 base from J, the gap between germline ends came to 9 bases. Germline CDR1 reads SQVTM; CDR2 reads ANQGSEA. The CDR3 has 13 amino acids. The CDR3 protein is CSVAGGGTDTQYF. The CDR3 region has the DNA TGCAGCGTTGCTGGCGGGGGCACAGATACGCAGTATTTT.

This chain uses TRBV10-3 with TRBJ2-7; 9 bases map to TRBD2. The germline V gene has CDR1 ENHRY and CDR2 SYGVKD. This CDR3 contains 14 residues. Unmatched junction bases numbered 5, after V lost 6 bases and J lost 2 bases. CDR3: CAISQTSGAYEQYF. DNA for the CDR3: TGTGCCATCAGCCAGACTAGCGGCGCCTACGAGCAGTACTTC.

The chain has TRBV18 and TRBJ2-7, with 7 bases that match TRBD1. The CDR3 has 14 amino acids. Germline V gene sequence: CDR1 KGHSH, CDR2 LQKENI. Losses at the gene ends were 3 bases for V and 0 bases for J; bases not matched to a gene: 2. The CDR3 bases are TGTGCCAGCTCACCCCGACAGGGCTCCTACGAGCAGTACTTC. Residues: CASSPRQGSYEQYF.

This clone has a single count. The chain is built from TRBV19 and TRBJ1-6; 11 positions agree with TRBD1. The trim removed 5 bases at V and 9 bases at J, leaving 6 bases unmatched. Germline CDR1 is LNHDA and CDR2 is SQIVND (reference sequence). The CDR3 extends over 15 amino acids. The CDR3 DNA sequence: TGTGCCAGTAGTGTGGACAGGGGGCTTGGTTCACCCCTCCACTTT. Protein sequence: CASSVDRGLGSPLHF. Complete variable domain (other parts from reference TRBV19 and TRBJ1-6): DGGITQSPKYLFRKEGQNVTLSCEQNLNHDAMYWYRQDPGQGLRLIYYSQIVNDFQKGDIAEGYSVSREKKESFPLTVTSAQKNPTAFYLCASSVDRGLGSPLHFGNGTRLTVT.

This clone came up a few times. This rearrangement joins TRBV28 to TRBJ1-6; D not certain. Germline CDR1 MDHEN, CDR2 SYDVKM. Between the trimmed V and J ends, which lost 3 bases and 7 bases, there was a span of 10 bases. This CDR3 has 14 amino acids. CDR3 nucleotides: TGTGCCAGCAGTTTGTTGCAGCGGAATTCACCCCTCCACTTT. Protein: CASSLLQRNSPLHF. Full variable domain (missing parts from reference TRBV28 and TRBJ1-6): DVKVTQSSRYLVKRTGEKVFLECVQDMDHENMFWYRQDPGLGLRLIYFSYDVKMKEKGDIPEGYSVSREKKERFSLILESASTNQTSMYLCASSLLQRNSPLHFGNGTRLTVT.

Worth noting for this clone: The same CDR3 is also encoded by other DNA sequences in this sample. V is TRBV3-1 (or the pseudogene TRBV3-2) and J is TRBJ1-3; no definite D call. The CDR3 covers 15 residues. V was trimmed by 0 bases and J by 0 bases, leaving 6 bases between them. Per the germline V gene, CDR1 is LGHDT and CDR2 is YNNKEL (reference sequence). The CDR3 here is CASSQDLFSGNTIYF. DNA of the CDR3: TGTGCCAGCAGCCAAGATCTCTTCTCTGGAAACACCATATATTTT.